Listed below are T cell receptor beta chains from one sample, sequenced in a study of cytomegalovirus exposure and HLA in healthy donors. Produced via immunoSEQ multiplex PCR; TCRdb's table is partial and in-frame only. The sample carries 62,000 or so clones, around 87% recorded once. The specimen was PBMCs. The receptors shown here come from a man younger than 35 in good health and CMV-seronegative. The CDR3 runs from the conserved cysteine through the conserved F or W. Not all rows give a size; the values are once, few, many and, for expanded clones, a class.

clone_size j_call v_call cdr3_aa
. TRBJ2-5 TRBV27 CASSSKETQYF
. TRBJ2-7 TRBV18 CASSLLWGGKTYEQYF
. TRBJ2-5 TRBV5-4 CASSLATRETQYF
few TRBJ2-2 TRBV29-1 CSVVPGTSADGELFF
. TRBJ1-2 TRBV6-5 CAISRDISNYGYTF
. TRBJ2-3 TRBV6-4 CASSETSGATDTQYF
. TRBJ2-1 TRBV19 CASITPSGKDNEQFF
. TRBJ1-4 TRBV6-5 CASTPRGSNEKLFF
. TRBJ2-7 TRBV5-1 CASSSEEGVYEQYF
. TRBJ1-1 TRBV29-1 CSVEGGAEAFF
. TRBJ2-7 TRBV10-3 CAIRPWTGTPKDEQYF
. TRBJ1-2 TRBV6-1 CASREKQVTYGYTF
. TRBJ2-3 TRBV2 CASSYTDTQYF
. TRBJ1-1 TRBV28 CASRSRRGGWTEAFF
. TRBJ1-2 TRBV30 CASGTARVGGYTF
. TRBJ2-1 TRBV2 CASSDLLRYNEQFF
once . TRBV6-5 CASSYSQGWSSYEQYF
few TRBJ2-7 TRBV6-5 CASRRDRSNYEQYF
. TRBJ2-5 TRBV2 CASRPAGASGETQYF
. TRBJ1-2 TRBV5-6 CASSLVQGNYGYTF
. TRBJ2-3 TRBV10-3 CATAGDLTDTQYF
. TRBJ1-6 TRBV11-2 CASSLVRGGRRSPLHF
. TRBJ2-1 TRBV13 CASSPADNEQFF
. TRBJ1-2 TRBV2 CASSVGLGDGGGYTF
. TRBJ2-5 TRBV10-2 CASSRLAETQYF
once TRBJ1-5 TRBV6-5 CASSYSTGGGQPQHF
few TRBJ2-7 TRBV7-9 CASSLSARDSLNEQYF
. TRBJ2-7 TRBV10-2 CAGGSGSYEQYF
. TRBJ1-1 TRBV6-5 CASSRGQETEAFF
. TRBJ1-4 TRBV30 CAWSVRGGSGVAVWQKLFF
. TRBJ2-2 TRBV9 CASSAGGQGSGELFF
. TRBJ1-4 TRBV15 CATSRDAQANEKLFF
. TRBJ1-4 TRBV5-5 CASSDTTGVTNEKLFF
. TRBJ1-1 TRBV25-1 CASRRGLVAFF
. TRBJ2-1 TRBV11-3 CASSPNPGQGLFGEQFF
. TRBJ2-7 TRBV2 CASRDRDNSYEQYF
. TRBJ2-5 TRBV10-3 CAISDSPGDKETQYF
. TRBJ2-5 TRBV11-3 CASSLDREETQYF
. TRBJ1-2 TRBV6-5 CASSYAGGFSYGYTF
. TRBJ1-6 TRBV5-1 CASSLEVAGGFDSPLHF
. TRBJ2-3 TRBV10-3 CAISDIAGSTDTQYF
. TRBJ2-1 TRBV27 CASSLDRYYNEQFF
. TRBJ2-2 TRBV5-1 CASSGQGAGELFF
. TRBJ2-5 TRBV28 CATFRRGHETQYF
once TRBJ1-1 TRBV20-1 CSWTPEAFF